This entry lists 17 T cell receptor beta chains sequenced from one sample in a study of control samples from healthy donors and cancer patients. This table comes from immunoSEQ multiplex PCR, and its TCRdb copy is limited to in-frame clones, with some not included. The sample records 98,000 or so clones, 79% being singletons. Sequenced material: blood. The source of these receptors is a young woman in good health.

The CDR3 DNA is TGTGCCAGCAGCTTCCGGGAGGGCAATCAGCCCCAGCATTTT. Translating gives CASSFREGNQPQHF. The gene calls are TRBV7-8 and TRBJ1-5; D gene uncertain. This CDR3 has 14 amino acids. Trimming removed 3 bases at V and 2 bases at J, with 8 bases between. Germline V gene lookup returns CDR1 SGHVS and CDR2 FQNEAQ.

This clone was recorded once. The chain couples TRBV2 to TRBJ2-5; 9 nucleotides line up with TRBD2. Germline-derived CDR1 and CDR2 are SNHLY and FYNNEI. J gave up 5 bases and V 8 bases, and 6 bases lay outside the gene matches. This CDR3 has 13 residues. This CDR3 reads CASGTSFIETQYF. CDR3 nucleotide sequence: TGTGCCAGCGGGACTAGCTTCATTGAGACCCAGTACTTC.

The V gene is TRBV29-1, the J gene TRBJ2-7; D may correspond to TRBD1 or TRBD2 (7 bases each). Trimming removed 6 bases at V and 3 bases at J, with 18 bases between. CDR3 length: 14 residues. The germline V gene has CDR1 SQVTM and CDR2 ANQGSEA. The CDR3 spells CSVLLTGTIYEQYF. CDR3 bases: TGCAGCGTATTGCTGACAGGGACTATCTACGAGCAGTACTTC.

The CDR3 sequence: CASSRLGDRAYEQYF. The CDR3 DNA is TGTGCCAGCAGCCGATTAGGGGACAGGGCCTACGAGCAGTACTTC. The rearrangement joins TRBV14 to TRBJ2-7; 9 nucleotides agree with TRBD1. V trimming: 4 bases; J trimming: 2 bases; junction bases outside the gene matches: 6. The length of the CDR3 is 15 residues. The germline gives CDR1 SGHDN, CDR2 FVKESK.

This chain connects TRBV27 to TRBJ2-7, with D possibly being TRBD1 (6 bases). V lost 0 bases and J lost 4, with 7 bases in between. The V gene's germline CDR1 is MNHEY and CDR2 SMNVEV (reference sequence). The CDR3 sequence is 13 residues long. This CDR3 reads CASSLSRGYEQYF. Here the CDR3 DNA reads TGTGCCAGCAGTTTATCCAGGGGTTACGAGCAGTACTTC.

This clone came up a few times. The CDR3 loop reads CAWSSGSGANVLTF. In nucleotides, the CDR3 is TGTGCCTGGAGTTCAGGCTCTGGGGCCAACGTCCTGACTTTC. The chain recombines TRBV30 with TRBJ2-6; D remains ambiguous. V dropped 2 bases and J dropped 0 bases, with 5 bases sitting between them. The germline gives CDR1 GTSNPN, CDR2 SVGIG (reference sequence). This CDR3 contains 14 residues.

The chain uses TRBV7-2 and TRBJ2-5, with no clear D. The CDR3 covers 13 residues. V lost 6 bases and J 1 base, leaving 9 bases between the germline ends. Per germline, CDR1 SGHTA and CDR2 FQGNSA. The chain's CDR3 is CASSSRVQETQYF. Written as DNA, the CDR3 is TGTGCCAGCAGTTCAAGAGTCCAAGAGACCCAGTACTTC.

The chain joins TRBV3-1 (or the pseudogene TRBV3-2) to TRBJ2-5, with D maybe TRBD2 (6 bases). Germline V gene lookup returns CDR1 LGHDT and CDR2 YNNKEL (reference sequence). V was pared by 6 bases and J by 2 bases, with 10 bases between. The CDR3 spans 13 residues. This CDR3 is CASRRGLQETQYF. The CDR3 bases are TGTGCCAGCAGACGCGGACTACAAGAGACCCAGTACTTC.

The J gene is TRBJ1-4, the V gene TRBV6-6; weak D call: TRBD1 (5 bases). The CDR3 is 14 amino acids. CDR1 is MNHNY and CDR2 is SVGAGI in the germline V gene (reference sequence). Trimming removed 5 bases from V and 11 bases from J, with 18 bases in between. In nucleotides, the CDR3 is TGTGCCAGCAGTCAACAGGCAGGGATGGGGAAACTGTTTTTT. Protein product: CASSQQAGMGKLFF.

The CDR3 spells CASSGWLGQNKPGANVLTF. The CDR3 nucleotides are TGTGCCAGCAGTGGGTGGCTGGGCCAGAACAAACCTGGGGCCAACGTCCTGACTTTC. The rearrangement links TRBV2 to TRBJ2-6; D remains unclear. Trimming stripped 4 bases from V and 2 bases from J, with 21 bases between. Germline loops: CDR1 SNHLY, CDR2 FYNNEI. This CDR3 spans 19 amino acids.

This chain links TRBV24-1 with TRBJ1-2; unclear D gene. Per the germline V gene, CDR1 is KGHDR and CDR2 is SFDVKD. The CDR3 loop spans 13 amino acids. V was clipped by 3 bases and J by 8 bases, with 12 bases between them. CDR3 protein: CATSDPWTRGYTF. The CDR3 coding sequence is TGTGCCACCAGTGATCCGTGGACCCGCGGCTACACCTTC.

This sequence joins TRBV6-1 and TRBJ1-1, with D possibly being TRBD1 (5 bases). CDR3 length: 15 residues. The germline V and J ends were trimmed by 2 bases and 1 base, with 11 bases remaining between them. Germline V gene data show CDR1 as MNHNS and CDR2 as SASEGT. In DNA, the CDR3 is TGTGCCAGCAGTGAAAGGAGGGGTGCGAACACTGAAGCTTTCTTT. This gives the protein CASSERRGANTEAFF.

The V and J genes are TRBV12-3 or TRBV12-4 and TRBJ2-5; 7 bases map to TRBD1. V lost 3 bases to trimming and J lost 5 bases; unmatched junction nucleotides: 3. The CDR3 loop spans 13 amino acids. CDR3 coding DNA: TGTGCCAGCAGTTTGACAGGGTTCGAGACCCAGTACTTC. Its translation is CASSLTGFETQYF.

The chain employs TRBV4-2 and TRBJ2-3, with 15 bases fitting TRBD2. The CDR3 covers 19 residues. After removal of 2 bases from V and 3 bases from J, the junction contained 9 bases not matched to a gene. Per the germline V gene, CDR1 is LGHNA and CDR2 is YNFKEQ. The CDR3 sequence: CASSQRETGTSGGTDTQYF. The CDR3 nucleotides read TGTGCCAGCAGCCAACGAGAGACCGGGACTAGCGGGGGGACAGATACGCAGTATTTT.

The chain combines TRBV7-9 with TRBJ2-1, with D perhaps matching TRBD1 (6 bases). Per the germline V gene, CDR1 is SEHNR and CDR2 is FQNEAQ (reference sequence). The CDR3 has 15 residues. The germline V and J ends were trimmed by 5 bases and 4 bases, with 15 bases remaining between them. The CDR3 DNA is TGTGCCAGCAGCATTACCTGGGGGCAATACAATGAGCAGTTCTTC. Protein sequence: CASSITWGQYNEQFF.

Note on this clone: The identical CDR3 is also encoded by other nucleotide sequences in the sample. This sequence joins TRBV30 and TRBJ1-2; D not certain. This CDR3 region has 11 residues. Trimming pared 0 bases from V and 8 bases from J, leaving 7 bases between. Germline values: CDR1 GTSNPN, CDR2 SVGIG (reference sequence). The CDR3 DNA is TGTGCCTGGAGTGTGCCGGGGGGCTACACCTTC. Its translation is CAWSVPGGYTF.

This chain links TRBV2 with TRBJ2-1, with unresolved D. The V and J ends lost 4 bases and 7 bases respectively, with 5 bases between them. The germline CDR1 and CDR2 sequences are SNHLY and FYNNEI. The CDR3 spans 11 residues. The CDR3 reads CASSGENEQFF. CDR3 DNA: TGTGCCAGCAGTGGGGAAAATGAGCAGTTCTTC.